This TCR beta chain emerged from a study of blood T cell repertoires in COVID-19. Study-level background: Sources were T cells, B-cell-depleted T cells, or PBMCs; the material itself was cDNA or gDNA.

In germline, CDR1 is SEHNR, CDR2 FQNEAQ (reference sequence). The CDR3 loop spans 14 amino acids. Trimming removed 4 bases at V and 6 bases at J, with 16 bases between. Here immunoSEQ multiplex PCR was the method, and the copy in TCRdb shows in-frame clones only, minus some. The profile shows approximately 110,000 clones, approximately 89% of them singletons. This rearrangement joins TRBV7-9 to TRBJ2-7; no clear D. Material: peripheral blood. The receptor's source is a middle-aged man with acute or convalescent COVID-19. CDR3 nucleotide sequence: TGTGCCAGCAGCTCGGCATACTCCACTACCGAGCAGTACTTC. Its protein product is CASSSAYSTTEQYF. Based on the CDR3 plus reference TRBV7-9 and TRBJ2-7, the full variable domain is DTGVSQNPRHKITKRGQNVTFRCDPISEHNRLYWYRQTLGQGPEFLTYFQNEAQLEKSRLLSDRFSAERPKGSFSTLEIQRTEQGDSAMYLCASSSAYSTTEQYFGPGTRLTVT.